The sequence of this TCR beta chain was determined in a study of blood T cell repertoires in COVID-19. V lost 6 bases, J lost 0 bases, and 15 bases lay in between. CDR1 and CDR2 from the germline V gene are SGHDT and YYEEEE. There are 15 residues in the CDR3. Original processing methods: Amplifying reference gene primers gave estimates of nucleated cell counts. This table comes from immunoSEQ multiplex PCR, and its TCRdb copy is limited to in-frame clones, with some not included. Clonal size and the V and J genes are those of that table, whereas D and trimming came from the DNA. The sample gives about 120,000 clones, around 76% of which show up once; 3.8% is in the top ten.

Input material: peripheral blood. The chain uses TRBV5-6 and TRBJ2-5, with D possibly being TRBD2 (7 bases). This receptor was obtained from a woman of 80 years or more with acute or convalescent COVID-19. The CDR3 is CASNRGAPYQETQYF. The CDR3 DNA is TGTGCCAGCAACCGGGGGGCACCTTACCAAGAGACCCAGTACTTC.